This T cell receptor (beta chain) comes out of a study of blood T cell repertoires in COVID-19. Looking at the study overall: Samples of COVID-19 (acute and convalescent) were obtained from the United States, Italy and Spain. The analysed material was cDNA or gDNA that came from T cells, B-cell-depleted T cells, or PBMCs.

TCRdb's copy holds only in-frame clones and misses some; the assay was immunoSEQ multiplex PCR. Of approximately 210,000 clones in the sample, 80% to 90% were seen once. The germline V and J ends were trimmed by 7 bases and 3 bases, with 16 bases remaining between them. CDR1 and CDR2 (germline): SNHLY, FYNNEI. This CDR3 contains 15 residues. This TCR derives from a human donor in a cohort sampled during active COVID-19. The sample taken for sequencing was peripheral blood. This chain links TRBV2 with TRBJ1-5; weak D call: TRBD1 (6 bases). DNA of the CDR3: TGTGCCAGCACAAGTGGCAGGGGCCCCAATCAGCCCCAGCATTTT. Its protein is CASTSGRGPNQPQHF.